This passage covers 26 T cell receptor beta chains from one sample sequenced in a study of T-cell reconstitution after alpha-beta-depleted transplantation in children. The TCRbeta library incorporated unique molecular identifiers. Each CDR3 protein gets one entry after TCRdb re-called the PCR reads with MiXCR. The profile shows about 260,000 distinct CDR3 sequences, 8.2% of them singletons. The sample in question was PBMCs, mostly from graft donor cells, obtained 180 days after TCRalphabeta/CD19-depleted stem cell transplant. These receptors were obtained from a male patient under 18 who had a stem cell transplant for acute lymphoblastic leukemia, so the T cells may come from the graft donor.

Concerning this clonotype itself: This clone may be a read error of a much larger clone one base away. The J gene is TRBJ2-7, the V gene TRBV6-2 or TRBV6-3; no definite D call. Germline V gene data show CDR1 as MNHEY and CDR2 as SVGEGT. The CDR3 runs 12 residues. The DNA of the CDR3 is TGTGCCAGCAGTTACCCACCGAACGACCAGTACTTC. It yields the protein CASSYPPNDQYF.

This clonotype occurred a few times. This chain joins TRBV2 and TRBJ2-4; 9 nucleotides agree with TRBD1. The CDR3 loop spans 16 amino acids. Per germline, CDR1 SNHLY and CDR2 FYNNEI. V was clipped by 7 bases and J by 5 bases; unmatched bases: 12. The CDR3 DNA sequence: TGTGCCAGCAACTCCCCCCCGGGACAGGGAGAAAACATTCAGTACTTC. Amino acids: CASNSPPGQGENIQYF.

In its sample, this clonotype was seen many times. V usage is TRBV7-9 and J usage is TRBJ1-1; D gene unclear. The ends were cut back, 5 bases at V and 0 bases at J, with 10 bases in the middle. This CDR3 comprises 14 residues. Germline V gives CDR1 SEHNR, CDR2 FQNEAQ (reference sequence). CDR3 amino acids: CASSPVLMNTEAFF. The CDR3 region has the DNA TGTGCCAGCAGCCCGGTGCTGATGAACACTGAAGCTTTCTTT.

This clonotype has at least ten counts. This sequence joins TRBV20-1 and TRBJ1-1; no firm D call. Per the germline V gene, CDR1 is DFQATT and CDR2 is SNEGSKA (reference sequence). Trimming stripped 4 bases from V and 1 base from J, with 10 bases between. The CDR3 length is 13 residues. CDR3 residues: CSATPYTNTEAFF. The DNA of the CDR3 is TGCAGTGCTACCCCCTATACGAACACTGAAGCTTTCTTT.

This clonotype has a handful of counts. The V gene is TRBV10-1, the J gene TRBJ1-1; the D is unclear. This CDR3 spans 13 amino acids. Germline CDR1 reads WNHNN; CDR2 reads SYGVQD (reference sequence). Trimming removed 3 bases at V and 0 bases at J, with 5 bases between. CDR3 region: CASSEEMNTEAFF. CDR3 nucleotides: TGCGCCAGCAGTGAAGAGATGAACACTGAAGCTTTCTTT.

In its sample, this clonotype was seen many times. This chain joins TRBV11-2 and TRBJ2-5, with TRBD2 identical over 8 bases. CDR3 length: 15 amino acids. The germline gives CDR1 SGHAT, CDR2 FQNNGV. The ends lost 0 bases at V and 7 bases at J; junction bases unmatched: 7. CDR3 bases: TGTGCCAGCAGCTTAGAACTAGCGGTTTACGGGACCCAGTACTTC. Translation: CASSLELAVYGTQYF.

Concerning this clonotype itself: A much larger clone lies one base from this, so it may be a read error. This chain links TRBV10-3 with TRBJ2-3; D may be TRBD2 (6 bases). The CDR3 has 12 residues. CDR1 is ENHRY, CDR2 SYGVKD, per germline. CDR3 amino acids: CGIRTLSGTQYF. CDR3 nucleotides: TGTGGCATCAGGACTTTAAGCGGGACGCAGTATTTT.

The table lists this clonotype with a few counts. This sequence joins TRBV7-6 and TRBJ1-5, with 7 bases fitting TRBD1. Germline lookup yields CDR1 SGHVS and CDR2 FNYEAQ. The junction had 4 bases not matched to a gene; V was cut back by 5 bases and J by 3 bases. The CDR3 covers 14 residues. CDR3 coding DNA: TGTGCCAGCAGCCCTGGGACAGACAATCAGCCCCAGCATTTT. This encodes CASSPGTDNQPQHF. Filled out from reference TRBV7-6 and TRBJ1-5, the complete variable domain reads GAGVSQSPRYKVTKRGQDVALRCDPISGHVSLYWYRQALGQGPEFLTYFNYEAQQDKSGLPNDRFSAERPEGSISTLTIQRTEQRDSAMYRCASSPGTDNQPQHFGDGTRLSIL.

The table lists this clonotype with many counts. The chain carries TRBV9 and TRBJ1-2; D call uncertain. V lost 0 bases, J lost 5 bases, and 14 bases lay in between. Germline assignment: CDR1 SGDLS and CDR2 YYNGEE. The CDR3 has 15 residues. The CDR3 loop reads CASSVEGVGEYGYTF. In DNA, the CDR3 is TGTGCCAGCAGCGTAGAGGGCGTTGGGGAGTATGGCTACACCTTC. The full variable domain, its missing parts supplied by reference TRBV9 and TRBJ1-2, is DSGVTQTPKHLITATGQRVTLRCSPRSGDLSVYWYQQSLDQGLQFLIQYYNGEERAKGNILERFSAQQFPDLHSELNLSSLELGDSALYFCASSVEGVGEYGYTFGSGTRLTVV.

There are many counts of this clonotype. V usage is TRBV4-1 and J usage is TRBJ2-1; D unclear. Trimming pared 6 bases from V and 7 bases from J, leaving 19 bases between. Germline V gives CDR1 MGHRA, CDR2 YSYEKL. There are 15 residues in the CDR3. CDR3 nucleotide sequence: TGCGCCAGCAGTCCTCTAATGCCCGGAAGGAATGAGCAGTTCTTC. Its protein product is CASSPLMPGRNEQFF.

This clonotype was observed at least ten times. The chain joins TRBV28 to TRBJ1-3; D gene uncertain. V was shortened by 4 bases and J by 0 bases, with 10 bases between the two germline ends. The V gene's germline CDR1 is MDHEN and CDR2 SYDVKM. The CDR3 consists of 15 residues. The DNA for the CDR3 is TGTGCCAGCAGTTCCGGGCCCCCCTCTGGAAACACCATATATTTT. This translates into CASSSGPPSGNTIYF.

This clonotype was seen ten or more times. The chain links TRBV28 to TRBJ2-6, with a tentative D call TRBD2 (5 bases). Germline V CDR1 and CDR2: MDHEN, SYDVKM. The CDR3 is made up of 17 amino acids. V dropped 4 bases and J dropped 0 bases, with 13 bases sitting between them. CDR3 DNA sequence: TGTGCCAGCAGTTCAGCCGGGGTATCCTCTGGGGCCAACGTCCTGACTTTC. Its protein is CASSSAGVSSGANVLTF.

This clonotype was recorded at least ten times. The chain joins TRBV28 to TRBJ1-1; no reliable D call. The CDR3 covers 12 residues. Looked up from germline, CDR1 is MDHEN and CDR2 is SYDVKM. V lost 4 bases to trimming and J lost 0 bases, with 3 bases between them. CDR3 in DNA: TGTGCCAGCAGTTGGTTGAACACTGAAGCTTTCTTT. Amino acids: CASSWLNTEAFF.

This clonotype was detected many times. The rearrangement joins TRBV19 to TRBJ2-7, with D unresolved. Trimming took off 5 bases at V and 0 bases at J, with 11 bases between the two ends. The length of the CDR3 is 14 residues. The germline V gene encodes CDR1 LNHDA and CDR2 SQIVND (reference sequence). Here the CDR3 DNA reads TGTGCCAGTAGTTGGTCCCTACTCTCCTACGAGCAGTACTTC. Residues: CASSWSLLSYEQYF.

This clonotype was found many times. CDR3: CSASGVAPDTQYF. For the CDR3, the DNA is TGCAGCGCCTCAGGGGTCGCGCCAGATACGCAGTATTTT. The chain is built from TRBV29-1 and TRBJ2-3; D perhaps matches TRBD1 (6 bases). V lost 7 bases to trimming and J lost 4 bases, with 15 bases between them. The CDR3 length is 13 residues. Germline V CDR1 and CDR2: SQVTM, ANQGSEA.

The sample holds many counts of this clonotype. The gene calls are TRBV6-1 and TRBJ2-3; 7 nucleotides align to TRBD2. The germline V gene has CDR1 MNHNS and CDR2 SASEGT. This CDR3 has 14 residues. V dropped 2 bases and J dropped 3; count of bases not matched to a gene: 2. The CDR3: CASSELGGTDTQYF. In DNA form, the CDR3 reads TGTGCCAGCAGTGAACTCGGGGGGACAGATACGCAGTATTTT.

This clonotype was seen many times. The chain is built from TRBV5-1 and TRBJ2-3; 9 nucleotides line up with TRBD2. This CDR3 contains 13 residues. Germline CDR1 and CDR2: SGHRS and YFSETQ. With V trimmed by 6 bases and J by 7 bases, 6 bases remained unmatched. The CDR3 DNA reads as TGCGCCAGCAAGACTAGCGGTAGTAATACGCAGTATTTT. It specifies CASKTSGSNTQYF.

This clonotype was recorded many times. The chain recombines TRBV5-1 with TRBJ1-3; D unresolved. Between the trimmed V and J ends, which lost 2 bases and 0 bases, there was a span of 6 bases. Germline V gives CDR1 SGHRS, CDR2 YFSETQ. The CDR3 is made up of 14 amino acids. The chain's CDR3 is CASSLTLSGNTIYF. In nucleotides, the CDR3 is TGCGCCAGCAGCTTAACTCTCTCTGGAAACACCATATATTTT. Looking up the rest from reference TRBV5-1 and TRBJ1-3 gives the full variable domain: KAGVTQTPRYLIKTRGQQVTLSCSPISGHRSVSWYQQTPGQGLQFLFEYFSETQRNKGNFPGRFSGRQFSNSRSEMNVSTLELGDSALYLCASSLTLSGNTIYFGEGSWLTVV.

Ten or more counts support this clonotype. The gene calls are TRBV6-5 and TRBJ2-1; 11 bases align to TRBD2. The CDR3 contains 16 residues. The J segment lost 2 bases and the V segment lost 3 bases, leaving 3 bases of the junction unmatched. Germline V lookup: CDR1 MNHEY, CDR2 SVGAGI. This chain's CDR3 is CASSYSGGAPYNEQFF. The CDR3 DNA is TGTGCCAGCAGTTATAGCGGGGGGGCCCCCTACAATGAGCAGTTCTTC.

This clonotype has a count of ten or more. V is TRBV20-1 and J is TRBJ2-2; no reliable D call. The CDR3 is 12 amino acids. Germline-derived CDR1 and CDR2 are DFQATT and SNEGSKA (reference sequence). Deletions cut 1 base from V and 4 bases from J, with 4 bases between. CDR3 region: CSARGLTGELFF. Written as DNA, the CDR3 is TGCAGTGCTAGAGGCCTCACCGGGGAGCTGTTTTTT.

This clonotype occurred many times. CDR3 bases: TGCAGTGCTTCTAGCGGGAGCTTCTCCTACGAGCAGTACTTC. Its protein product is CSASSGSFSYEQYF. This chain joins TRBV20-1 and TRBJ2-7; 10 positions match TRBD2. Trimming at V came to 5 bases and at J to 0 bases, leaving 4 bases not matched to a gene. This CDR3 has 14 amino acids. Per the germline V gene, CDR1 is DFQATT and CDR2 is SNEGSKA (reference sequence).

This clonotype was detected ten times or more. J is TRBJ1-5 and V is TRBV5-6; D is undetermined. V was trimmed by 1 base and J by 0 bases, leaving 8 bases between them. Per the germline V gene, CDR1 is SGHDT and CDR2 is YYEEEE. CDR3 length: 15 amino acids. CDR3 region: CASSLRGISNQPQHF. Here the CDR3 DNA reads TGTGCCAGCAGCTTGCGAGGAATTAGCAATCAGCCCCAGCATTTT.

This clonotype was observed at least ten times. The V and J genes are TRBV5-1 and TRBJ2-7, with TRBD2 matching over 7 bases. The CDR3 has 15 residues. From germline, CDR1 is SGHRS and CDR2 YFSETQ. With V trimmed by 3 bases and J by 1 base, 7 bases remained unmatched. The CDR3 sequence is CASSWGSSGSYEQYF. Written as DNA, the CDR3 is TGCGCCAGCAGCTGGGGGTCTAGCGGATCCTACGAGCAGTACTTC.

This clonotype was seen just once. The chain links TRBV29-1 to TRBJ1-4; D may be TRBD1 (6 bases). The germline V and J ends were trimmed by 4 bases and 5 bases, with 8 bases remaining between them. Germline V gives CDR1 SQVTM, CDR2 ANQGSEA. The CDR3 covers 12 residues. The CDR3 loop is CSVGQGNEKLFF. The CDR3 coding sequence is TGCAGCGTTGGGCAGGGGAATGAAAAACTGTTTTTT. The entire variable domain, with the rest obtained from reference TRBV29-1 and TRBJ1-4, is as follows: SAVISQKPSRDICQRGTSLTIQCQVDSQVTMMFWYRQQPGQSLTLIATANQGSEATYESGFVIDKFPISRPNLTFSTLTVSNMSPEDSSIYLCSVGQGNEKLFFGSGTQLSVL.

This clonotype was recorded many times. The genes are TRBV12-5 and TRBJ2-1; unclear D gene. V was pared by 3 bases and J by 7 bases, with 10 bases between. The CDR3 totals 13 residues. Germline-derived CDR1 and CDR2 are LGHNT and FRNRAP. The CDR3 loop reads CASGLNRVNEQFF. In nucleotides, the CDR3 is TGTGCTAGTGGTTTAAATAGGGTGAATGAGCAGTTCTTC.

Ten or more counts support this clonotype. The J gene is TRBJ2-3, the V gene TRBV11-2; 8 bases map to TRBD2. Trimming took 2 bases from V and 6 from J; bases not matched to a gene: 10. This CDR3 spans 16 amino acids. Germline lookup yields CDR1 SGHAT and CDR2 FQNNGV. This CDR3 is CASSLFVAGYRDTQYF. CDR3 nucleotide sequence: TGTGCCAGCAGCTTATTTGTAGCGGGATACCGGGATACGCAGTATTTT.